This TCR beta chain was sequenced for a study of spatial heterogeneity in lung cancer. Germline lookup yields CDR1 LGHDT and CDR2 YNNKEL (reference sequence). The CDR3 totals 11 residues. Findings and limits, study-wide: Mutation counts in tumors were tracked by counts of expanded intratumoral alpha and beta TCRs.

Noted time point: sample taken at primary tumor resection. Sequencing covered unsorted whole RNA taken from tumor, nontumor lung or frozen PBMC. TCRdb used MiXCR to reprocess the 5' RACE reads, holding one entry per CDR3 protein. The sample has approximately 7,000 distinct CDR3 sequences; approximately 12% are singletons. By proportion, this clonotype is medium-sized. Its specificity is unknown. The junction departs from germline at one end; a sequencing error may be responsible. This specimen consisted of lung tumor tissue, obtained at surgery. The chain combines TRBV3-1 with TRBJ1-1; possibly TRBD1 for D (5 bases). The TCR was taken from a female donor with early-stage non-small cell lung cancer. The CDR3 loop reads CASSLQGLIQF. Written as DNA, the CDR3 is TGTGCCAGCAGCCTTCAGGGACTAATACAGTTT.